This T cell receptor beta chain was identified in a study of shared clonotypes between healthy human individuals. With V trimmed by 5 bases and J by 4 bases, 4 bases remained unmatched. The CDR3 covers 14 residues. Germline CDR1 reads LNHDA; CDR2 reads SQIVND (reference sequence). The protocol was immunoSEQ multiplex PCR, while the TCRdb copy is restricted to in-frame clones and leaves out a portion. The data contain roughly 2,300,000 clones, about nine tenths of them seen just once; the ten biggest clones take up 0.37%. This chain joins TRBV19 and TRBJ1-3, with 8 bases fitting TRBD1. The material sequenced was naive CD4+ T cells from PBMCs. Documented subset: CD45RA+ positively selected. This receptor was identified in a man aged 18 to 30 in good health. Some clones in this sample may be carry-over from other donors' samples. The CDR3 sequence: CASSPGTGGNTIYF. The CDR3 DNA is TGTGCCAGTAGTCCCGGGACAGGAGGAAACACCATATATTTT.